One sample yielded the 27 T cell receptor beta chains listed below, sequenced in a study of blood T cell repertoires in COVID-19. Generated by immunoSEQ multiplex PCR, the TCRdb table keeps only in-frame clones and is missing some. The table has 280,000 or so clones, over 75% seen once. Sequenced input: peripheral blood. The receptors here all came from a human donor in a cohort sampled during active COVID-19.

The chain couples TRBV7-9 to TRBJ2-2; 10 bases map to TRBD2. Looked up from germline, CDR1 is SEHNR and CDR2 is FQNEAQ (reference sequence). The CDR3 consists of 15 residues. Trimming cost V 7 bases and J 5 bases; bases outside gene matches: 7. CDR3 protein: CASTPGLARTGELFF. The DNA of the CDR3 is TGTGCCAGCACCCCGGGACTAGCGAGAACCGGGGAGCTGTTTTTT.

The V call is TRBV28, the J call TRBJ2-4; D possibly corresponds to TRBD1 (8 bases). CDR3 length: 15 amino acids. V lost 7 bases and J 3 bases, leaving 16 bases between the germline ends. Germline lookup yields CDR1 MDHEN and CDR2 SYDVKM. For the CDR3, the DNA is TGTGCCAGCAATCCACAGGGGGGGTTCAAAAACATTCAGTACTTC. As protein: CASNPQGGFKNIQYF. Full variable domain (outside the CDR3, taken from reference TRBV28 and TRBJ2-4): DVKVTQSSRYLVKRTGEKVFLECVQDMDHENMFWYRQDPGLGLRLIYFSYDVKMKEKGDIPEGYSVSREKKERFSLILESASTNQTSMYLCASNPQGGFKNIQYFGAGTRLSVL.

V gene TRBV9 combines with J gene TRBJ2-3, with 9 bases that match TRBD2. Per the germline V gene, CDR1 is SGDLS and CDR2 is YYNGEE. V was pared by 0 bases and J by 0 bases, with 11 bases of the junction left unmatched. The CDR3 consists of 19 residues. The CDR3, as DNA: TGTGCCAGCAGCGTAGGGAGGGCTAGCGGGGCTCCTAGCACAGATACGCAGTATTTT. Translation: CASSVGRASGAPSTDTQYF. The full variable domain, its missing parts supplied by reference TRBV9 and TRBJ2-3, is DSGVTQTPKHLITATGQRVTLRCSPRSGDLSVYWYQQSLDQGLQFLIQYYNGEERAKGNILERFSAQQFPDLHSELNLSSLELGDSALYFCASSVGRASGAPSTDTQYFGPGTRLTVL.

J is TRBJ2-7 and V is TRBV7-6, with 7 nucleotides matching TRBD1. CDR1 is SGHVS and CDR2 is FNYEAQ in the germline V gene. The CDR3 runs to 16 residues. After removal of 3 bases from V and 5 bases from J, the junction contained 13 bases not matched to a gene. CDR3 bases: TGTGCCAGCAGCTTGCAAGGACAGGTCCCCCAGAACGAGCAGTACTTC. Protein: CASSLQGQVPQNEQYF. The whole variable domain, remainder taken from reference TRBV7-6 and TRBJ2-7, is GAGVSQSPRYKVTKRGQDVALRCDPISGHVSLYWYRQALGQGPEFLTYFNYEAQQDKSGLPNDRFSAERPEGSISTLTIQRTEQRDSAMYRCASSLQGQVPQNEQYFGPGTRLTVT.

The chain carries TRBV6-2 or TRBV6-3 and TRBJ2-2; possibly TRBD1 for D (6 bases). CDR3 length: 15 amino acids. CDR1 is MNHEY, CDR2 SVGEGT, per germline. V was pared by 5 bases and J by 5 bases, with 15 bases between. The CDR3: CASSPTGTKTGELFF. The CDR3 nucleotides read TGTGCCAGCAGTCCAACCGGGACAAAAACCGGGGAGCTGTTTTTT.

This CDR3 reads CASTLGGHNYGYTF. CDR3 in DNA: TGTGCCAGCACCCTGGGGGGGCATAACTATGGCTACACCTTC. V and J are TRBV28 and TRBJ1-2; D is possibly TRBD1 (6 bases). This CDR3 comprises 14 residues. Germline V lookup: CDR1 MDHEN, CDR2 SYDVKM. V was trimmed by 7 bases and J by 1 base, leaving 13 bases between them.

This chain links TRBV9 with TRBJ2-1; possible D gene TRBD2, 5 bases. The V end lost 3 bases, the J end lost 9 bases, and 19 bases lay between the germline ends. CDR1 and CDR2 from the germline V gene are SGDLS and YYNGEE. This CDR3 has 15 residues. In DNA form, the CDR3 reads TGTGCCAGCAGCGCAACATCCGGGAACGGAATTGAGCAGTTCTTC. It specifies CASSATSGNGIEQFF.

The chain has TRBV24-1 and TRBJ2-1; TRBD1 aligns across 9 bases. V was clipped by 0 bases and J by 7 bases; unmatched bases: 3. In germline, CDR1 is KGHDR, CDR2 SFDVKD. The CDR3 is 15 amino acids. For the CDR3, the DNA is TGTGCCACCAGTGATTTGGCCGGGACAGGGAATGAGCAGTTCTTC. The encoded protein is CATSDLAGTGNEQFF.

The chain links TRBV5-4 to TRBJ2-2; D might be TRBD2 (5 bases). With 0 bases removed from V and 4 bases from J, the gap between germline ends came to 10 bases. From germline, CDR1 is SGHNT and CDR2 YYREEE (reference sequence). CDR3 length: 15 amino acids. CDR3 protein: CASSLDTGFTGELFF. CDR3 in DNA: TGTGCCAGCAGCTTGGATACGGGGTTCACCGGGGAGCTGTTTTTT.

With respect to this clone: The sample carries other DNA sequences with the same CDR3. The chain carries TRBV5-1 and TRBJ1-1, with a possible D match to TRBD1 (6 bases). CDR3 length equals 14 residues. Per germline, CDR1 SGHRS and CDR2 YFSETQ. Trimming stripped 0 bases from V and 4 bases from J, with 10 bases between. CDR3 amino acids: CASSLAVRGTEAFF. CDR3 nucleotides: TGCGCCAGCAGCTTGGCCGTCAGGGGCACTGAAGCTTTCTTT.

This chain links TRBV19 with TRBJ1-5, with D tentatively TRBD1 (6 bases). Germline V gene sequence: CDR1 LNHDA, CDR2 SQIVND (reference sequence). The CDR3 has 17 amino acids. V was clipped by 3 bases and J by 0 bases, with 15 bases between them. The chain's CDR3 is CASSIQQGGYSNQPQHF. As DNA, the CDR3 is TGTGCCAGTAGTATCCAACAGGGAGGGTATAGCAATCAGCCCCAGCATTTT. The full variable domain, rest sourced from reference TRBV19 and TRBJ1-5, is DGGITQSPKYLFRKEGQNVTLSCEQNLNHDAMYWYRQDPGQGLRLIYYSQIVNDFQKGDIAEGYSVSREKKESFPLTVTSAQKNPTAFYLCASSIQQGGYSNQPQHFGDGTRLSIL.

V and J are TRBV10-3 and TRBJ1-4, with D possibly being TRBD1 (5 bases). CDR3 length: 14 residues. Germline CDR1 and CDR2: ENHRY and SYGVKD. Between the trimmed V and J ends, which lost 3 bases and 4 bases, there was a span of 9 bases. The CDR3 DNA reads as TGTGCCATCAGTGACCGGCAGGGTAATGAAAAACTGTTTTTT. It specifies CAISDRQGNEKLFF.

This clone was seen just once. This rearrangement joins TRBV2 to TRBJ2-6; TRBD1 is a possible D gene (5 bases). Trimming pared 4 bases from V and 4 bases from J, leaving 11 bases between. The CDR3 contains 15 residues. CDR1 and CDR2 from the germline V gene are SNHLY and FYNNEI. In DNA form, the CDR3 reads TGTGCCAGCAGTGCAAACAGGATGGGGGCCAACGTCCTGACTTTC. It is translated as CASSANRMGANVLTF.

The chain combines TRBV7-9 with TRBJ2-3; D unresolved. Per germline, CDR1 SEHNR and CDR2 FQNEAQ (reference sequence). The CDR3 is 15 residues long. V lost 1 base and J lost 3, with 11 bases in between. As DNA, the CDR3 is TGTGCCAGCAGCTTAGTCCGGCAGGCAACAGATACGCAGTATTTT. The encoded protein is CASSLVRQATDTQYF. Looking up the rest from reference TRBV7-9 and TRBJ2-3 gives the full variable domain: DTGVSQNPRHKITKRGQNVTFRCDPISEHNRLYWYRQTLGQGPEFLTYFQNEAQLEKSRLLSDRFSAERPKGSFSTLEIQRTEQGDSAMYLCASSLVRQATDTQYFGPGTRLTVL.

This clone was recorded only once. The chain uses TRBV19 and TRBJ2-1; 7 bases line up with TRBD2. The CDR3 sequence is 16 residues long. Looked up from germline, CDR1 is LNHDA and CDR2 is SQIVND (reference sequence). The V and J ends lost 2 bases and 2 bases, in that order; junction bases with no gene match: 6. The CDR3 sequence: CASSIMASGPYNEQFF. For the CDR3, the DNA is TGTGCCAGTAGTATAATGGCTAGCGGTCCCTACAATGAGCAGTTCTTC.

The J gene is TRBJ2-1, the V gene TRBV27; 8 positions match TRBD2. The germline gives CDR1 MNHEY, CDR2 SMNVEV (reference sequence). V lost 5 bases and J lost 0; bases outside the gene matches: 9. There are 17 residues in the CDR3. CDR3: CASSPRQLAVSYNEQFF. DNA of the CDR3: TGTGCCAGCAGTCCCAGACAACTAGCGGTCTCCTACAATGAGCAGTTCTTC.

The CDR3 DNA reads TGTGCCAGCAGCTTTGGACAGCTAACAGATACGCAGTATTTT. It specifies CASSFGQLTDTQYF. This chain links TRBV7-9 with TRBJ2-3; tentatively, D is TRBD1 (6 bases). The CDR3 is 14 residues long. Germline CDR1 is SEHNR and CDR2 is FQNEAQ (reference sequence). The germline V and J ends were trimmed by 3 bases and 3 bases, with 10 bases remaining between them. The variable domain in full, completed from reference TRBV7-9 and TRBJ2-3, reads DTGVSQNPRHKITKRGQNVTFRCDPISEHNRLYWYRQTLGQGPEFLTYFQNEAQLEKSRLLSDRFSAERPKGSFSTLEIQRTEQGDSAMYLCASSFGQLTDTQYFGPGTRLTVL.

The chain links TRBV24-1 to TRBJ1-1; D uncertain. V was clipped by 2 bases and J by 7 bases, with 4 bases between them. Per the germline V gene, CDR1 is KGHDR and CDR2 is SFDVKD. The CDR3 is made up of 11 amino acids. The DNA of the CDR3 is TGTGCCACCAGTGATTCCTATGAAGCTTTCTTT. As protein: CATSDSYEAFF.

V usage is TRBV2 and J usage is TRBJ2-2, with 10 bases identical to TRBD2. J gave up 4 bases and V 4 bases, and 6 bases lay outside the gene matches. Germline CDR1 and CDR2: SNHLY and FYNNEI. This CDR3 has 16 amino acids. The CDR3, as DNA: TGTGCCAGCAGTGGGGGTAGCGGGAGGACCACCGGGGAGCTGTTTTTT. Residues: CASSGGSGRTTGELFF. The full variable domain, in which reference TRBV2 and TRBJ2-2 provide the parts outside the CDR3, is EPEVTQTPSHQVTQMGQEVILRCVPISNHLYFYWYRQILGQKVEFLVSFYNNEISEKSEIFDDQFSVERPDGSNFTLKIRSTKLEDSAMYFCASSGGSGRTTGELFFGEGSRLTVL.

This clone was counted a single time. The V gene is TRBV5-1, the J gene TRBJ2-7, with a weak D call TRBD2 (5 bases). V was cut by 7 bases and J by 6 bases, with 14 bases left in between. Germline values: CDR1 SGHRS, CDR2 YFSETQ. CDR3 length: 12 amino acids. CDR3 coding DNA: TGCGCCAGCCGTAATAGAGAGGGCGAGCAGTACTTC. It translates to CASRNREGEQYF.

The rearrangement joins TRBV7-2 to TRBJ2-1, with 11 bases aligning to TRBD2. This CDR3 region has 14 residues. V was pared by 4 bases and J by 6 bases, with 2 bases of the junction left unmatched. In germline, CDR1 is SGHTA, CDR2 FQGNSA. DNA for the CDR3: TGTGCCAGCAGCTCGGGACTAGCGGTCAATGAGCAGTTCTTC. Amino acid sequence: CASSSGLAVNEQFF.

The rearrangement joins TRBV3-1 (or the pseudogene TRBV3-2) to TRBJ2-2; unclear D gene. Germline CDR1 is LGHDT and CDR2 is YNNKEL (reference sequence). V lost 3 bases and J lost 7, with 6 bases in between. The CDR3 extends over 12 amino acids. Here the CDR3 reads CASSHPGGELFF. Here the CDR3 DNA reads TGTGCCAGCAGCCACCCGGGCGGGGAGCTGTTTTTT.

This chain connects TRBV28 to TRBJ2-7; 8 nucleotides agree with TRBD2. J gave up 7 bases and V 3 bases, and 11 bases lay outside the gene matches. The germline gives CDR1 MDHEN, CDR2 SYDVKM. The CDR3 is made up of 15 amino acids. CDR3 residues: CASSFRAGVSVEQYF. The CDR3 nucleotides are TGTGCCAGCAGTTTCCGAGCGGGAGTTTCTGTAGAGCAGTACTTC.

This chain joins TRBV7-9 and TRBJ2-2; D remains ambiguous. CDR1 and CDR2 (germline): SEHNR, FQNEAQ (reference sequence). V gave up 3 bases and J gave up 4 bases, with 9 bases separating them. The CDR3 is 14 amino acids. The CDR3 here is CASSFLTGTGELFF. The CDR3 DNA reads TGTGCCAGCAGCTTCTTGACGGGCACCGGGGAGCTGTTTTTT.

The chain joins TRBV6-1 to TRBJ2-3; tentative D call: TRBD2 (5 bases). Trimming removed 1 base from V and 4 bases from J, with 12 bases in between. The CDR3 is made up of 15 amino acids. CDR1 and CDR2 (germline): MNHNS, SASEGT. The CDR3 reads CASSEELTGADTQYF. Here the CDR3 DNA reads TGTGCCAGCAGTGAAGAACTAACCGGGGCAGATACGCAGTATTTT.

This chain's CDR3 is CASSSDPGQEINSPLHF. The DNA of the CDR3 is TGTGCCAGCAGCTCTGACCCTGGACAGGAGATTAATTCACCCCTCCACTTT. This sequence joins TRBV7-2 and TRBJ1-6; TRBD1 aligns across 7 bases. Germline V gene data show CDR1 as SGHTA and CDR2 as FQGNSA. The CDR3 consists of 17 residues. Trimming removed 4 bases from V and 6 bases from J; junction bases left unmatched: 12.

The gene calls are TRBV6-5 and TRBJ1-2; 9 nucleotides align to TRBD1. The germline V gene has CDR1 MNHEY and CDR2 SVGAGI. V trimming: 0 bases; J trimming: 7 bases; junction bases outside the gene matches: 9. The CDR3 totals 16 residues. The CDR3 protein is CASSYSGTGMGRGYTF. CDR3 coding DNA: TGTGCCAGCAGTTACTCAGGGACAGGGATGGGTCGTGGCTACACCTTC.